This TCR beta chain was captured by sequencing in a study of OX40 agonist ivuxolimab in advanced cancers. The overall study: Cancers in dose escalation were hepatocellular, melanoma, renal cell and head and neck.

Data came from immunoSEQ multiplex PCR; TCRdb stores just in-frame clones and leaves some out. In the table there are around 64,000 clones, approximately 90% of which are singletons. This clone came up a few times. Trimming cost V 4 bases and J 6 bases; bases outside gene matches: 8. From germline, CDR1 is SGHTA and CDR2 FQGTGA. This CDR3 has 14 residues. Material: CD4+ or CD8+ T cells sorted from blood, obtained in a trial of the OX40 agonist ivuxolimab. This sequence originates from an adult with an advanced solid tumor such as melanoma, head and neck, liver or kidney cancer. The chain combines TRBV7-3 with TRBJ1-2; 7 positions agree with TRBD1. CDR3 DNA sequence: TGTGCCAGCAGCTCCCCGTCGGGACAGAATGGCTACACCTTC. Translated: CASSSPSGQNGYTF.